The TCR beta chain described here comes from a study of cytomegalovirus exposure and HLA in healthy donors. Study-wide points: Earlier analysis looked at TCR beta V segments, and most were productive about 90% or about 30% of the time. After further analysis at a later stage, 16,951 TCR beta sequences were associated with HLA alleles at 0.05 false discovery rate.

Per germline, CDR1 SGHNT and CDR2 YENEEA. This CDR3 region has 17 residues. J gave up 7 bases and V 0 bases, and 12 bases lay outside the gene matches. About this clone: The antigen is not known.

The primer mix had 60 Vbeta and 13 Jbeta primers. Only in-frame clones appear in the TCRdb table, and some are missing; sequencing was by immunoSEQ multiplex PCR. The data show about 130,000 clones, just under 80% seen once. Sequenced: PBMCs. This TCR came from a woman between 40 and 50 years old in good health and CMV-seronegative. The chain is built from TRBV11-3 and TRBJ1-1; 9 nucleotides align to TRBD1. CDR3 sequence reads: CASSLELRDRADDEAFF. As DNA, the CDR3 is TGTGCCAGCAGCTTAGAACTCCGGGACAGGGCGGATGATGAAGCTTTCTTT. Complete variable domain (other parts from reference TRBV11-3 and TRBJ1-1): EAGVVQSPRYKIIEKKQPVAFWCNPISGHNTLYWYLQNLGQGPELLIRYENEEAVDDSQLPKDRFSAERLKGVDSTLKIQPAELGDSAVYLCASSLELRDRADDEAFFGQGTRLTVV.